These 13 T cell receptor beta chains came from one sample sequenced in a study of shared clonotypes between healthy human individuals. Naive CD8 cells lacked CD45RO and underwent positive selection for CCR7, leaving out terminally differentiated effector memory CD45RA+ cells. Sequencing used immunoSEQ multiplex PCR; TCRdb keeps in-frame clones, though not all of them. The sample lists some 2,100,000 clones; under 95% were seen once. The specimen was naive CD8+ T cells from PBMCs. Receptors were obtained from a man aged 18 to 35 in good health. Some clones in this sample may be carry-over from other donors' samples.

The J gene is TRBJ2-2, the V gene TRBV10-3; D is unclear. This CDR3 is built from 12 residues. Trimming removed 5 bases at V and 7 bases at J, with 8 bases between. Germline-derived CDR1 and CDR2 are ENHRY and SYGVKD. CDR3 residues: CAISTLGGELFF. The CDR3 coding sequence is TGTGCCATCAGTACCCTCGGCGGGGAGCTGTTTTTT.

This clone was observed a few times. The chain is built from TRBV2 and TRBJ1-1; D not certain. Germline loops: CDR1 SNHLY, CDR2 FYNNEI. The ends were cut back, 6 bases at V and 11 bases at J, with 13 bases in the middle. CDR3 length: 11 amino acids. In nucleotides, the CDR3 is TGTGCCAGCAGATTCACAGCCGTGGCTTTCTTT. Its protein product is CASRFTAVAFF.

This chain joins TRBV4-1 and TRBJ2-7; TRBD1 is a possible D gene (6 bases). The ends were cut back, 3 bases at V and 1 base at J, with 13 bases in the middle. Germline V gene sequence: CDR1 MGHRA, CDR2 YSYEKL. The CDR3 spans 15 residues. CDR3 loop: CASSQAKQGSYEQYF. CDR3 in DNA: TGCGCCAGCAGCCAGGCGAAGCAGGGGTCCTACGAGCAGTACTTC.

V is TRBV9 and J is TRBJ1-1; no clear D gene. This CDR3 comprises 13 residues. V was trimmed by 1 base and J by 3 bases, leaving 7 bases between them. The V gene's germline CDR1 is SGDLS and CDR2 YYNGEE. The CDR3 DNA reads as TGTGCCAGCAGCGTAAAAGGAGACACTGAAGCTTTCTTT. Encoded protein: CASSVKGDTEAFF.

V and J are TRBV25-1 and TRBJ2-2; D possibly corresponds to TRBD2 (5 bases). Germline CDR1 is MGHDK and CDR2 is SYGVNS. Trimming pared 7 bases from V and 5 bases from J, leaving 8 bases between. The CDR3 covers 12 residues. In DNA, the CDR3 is TGTGCCAGCACGGGGTTTACCGGGGAGCTGTTTTTT. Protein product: CASTGFTGELFF.

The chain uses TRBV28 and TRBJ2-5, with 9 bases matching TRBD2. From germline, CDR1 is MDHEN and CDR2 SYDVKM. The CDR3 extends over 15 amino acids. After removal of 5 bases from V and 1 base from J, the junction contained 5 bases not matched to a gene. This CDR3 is CASSPLAGSQETQYF. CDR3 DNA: TGTGCCAGCAGTCCCCTAGCGGGGAGCCAAGAGACCCAGTACTTC.

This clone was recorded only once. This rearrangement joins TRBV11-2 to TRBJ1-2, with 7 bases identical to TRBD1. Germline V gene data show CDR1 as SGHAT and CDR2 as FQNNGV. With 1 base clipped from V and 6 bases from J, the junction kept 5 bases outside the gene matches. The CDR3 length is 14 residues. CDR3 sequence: CASSLVAGGHGYTF. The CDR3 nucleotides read TGTGCCAGCAGCTTAGTGGCAGGGGGGCATGGCTACACCTTC.

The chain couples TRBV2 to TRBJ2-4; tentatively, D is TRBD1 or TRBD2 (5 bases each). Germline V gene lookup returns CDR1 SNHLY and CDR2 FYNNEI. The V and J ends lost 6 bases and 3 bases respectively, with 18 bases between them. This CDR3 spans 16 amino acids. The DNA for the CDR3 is TGTGCCAGCAGCCCCATAGGGGATGAGGGCAAAAACATTCAGTACTTC. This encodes CASSPIGDEGKNIQYF.

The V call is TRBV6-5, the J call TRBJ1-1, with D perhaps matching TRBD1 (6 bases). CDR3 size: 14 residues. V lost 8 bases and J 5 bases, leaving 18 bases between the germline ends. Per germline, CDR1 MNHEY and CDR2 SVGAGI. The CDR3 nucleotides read TGTGCCAGCGTAGAAAGAGGGGGTATGACTGAAGCTTTCTTT. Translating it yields CASVERGGMTEAFF.

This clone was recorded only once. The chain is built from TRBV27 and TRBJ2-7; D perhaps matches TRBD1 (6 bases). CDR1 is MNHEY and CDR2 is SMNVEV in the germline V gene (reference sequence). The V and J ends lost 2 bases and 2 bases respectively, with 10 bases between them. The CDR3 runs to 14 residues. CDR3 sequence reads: CASSLNAGAYEQYF. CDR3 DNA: TGTGCCAGCAGTTTAAATGCAGGGGCCTACGAGCAGTACTTC.

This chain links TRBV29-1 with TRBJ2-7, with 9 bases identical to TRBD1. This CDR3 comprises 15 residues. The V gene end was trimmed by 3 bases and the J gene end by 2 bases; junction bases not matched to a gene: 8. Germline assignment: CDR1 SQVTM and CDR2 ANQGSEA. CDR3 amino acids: CSVDATGGHTYEQYF. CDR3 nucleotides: TGCAGCGTTGACGCGACAGGGGGTCACACCTACGAGCAGTACTTC.

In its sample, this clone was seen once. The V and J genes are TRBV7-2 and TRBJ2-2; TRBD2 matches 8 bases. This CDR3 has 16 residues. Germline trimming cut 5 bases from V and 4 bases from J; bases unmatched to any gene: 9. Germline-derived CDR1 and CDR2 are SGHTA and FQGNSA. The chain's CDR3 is CASSETGGPGTGELFF. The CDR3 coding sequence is TGTGCCAGCAGCGAAACGGGAGGGCCGGGCACCGGGGAGCTGTTTTTT.

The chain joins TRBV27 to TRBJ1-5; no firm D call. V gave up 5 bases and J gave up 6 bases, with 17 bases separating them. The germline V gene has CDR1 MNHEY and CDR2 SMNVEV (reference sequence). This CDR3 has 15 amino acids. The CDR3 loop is CASSPSRFVGQPQHF. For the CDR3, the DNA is TGTGCCAGCAGTCCCTCAAGGTTTGTAGGTCAGCCCCAGCATTTT.